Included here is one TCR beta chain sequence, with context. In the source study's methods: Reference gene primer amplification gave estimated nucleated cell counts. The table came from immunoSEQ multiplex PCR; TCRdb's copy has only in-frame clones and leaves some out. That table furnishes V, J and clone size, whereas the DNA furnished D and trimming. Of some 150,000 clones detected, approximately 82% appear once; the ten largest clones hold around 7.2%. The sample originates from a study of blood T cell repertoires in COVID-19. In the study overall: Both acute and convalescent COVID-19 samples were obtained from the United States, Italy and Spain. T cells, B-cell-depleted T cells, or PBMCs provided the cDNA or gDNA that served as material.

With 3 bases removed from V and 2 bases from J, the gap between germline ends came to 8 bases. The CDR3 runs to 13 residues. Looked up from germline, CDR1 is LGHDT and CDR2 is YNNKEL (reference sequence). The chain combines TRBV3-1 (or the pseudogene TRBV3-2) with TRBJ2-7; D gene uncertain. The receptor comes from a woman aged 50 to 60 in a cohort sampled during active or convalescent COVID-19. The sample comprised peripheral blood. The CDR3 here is CASSHGPTYEQYF. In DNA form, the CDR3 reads TGTGCCAGCAGCCATGGGCCAACCTACGAGCAGTACTTC.